One T cell receptor (beta chain) is described in this entry. The antigen remains undetermined. V lost 1 base and J lost 3, with 13 bases in between. From germline, CDR1 is LGHNA and CDR2 YNFKEQ. CDR3 size: 15 residues. The entry originates in a study of Tregs in tolerant kidney transplant recipients. Overall study findings and caveats: Findings come from small patient numbers and require larger validation.

Assay used: immunoSEQ multiplex PCR; TCRdb lists only in-frame clones, some missing. This sample has 200,000 to 300,000 clones, with about four fifths found just once. The receptor comes from a human donor in good health. The genes are TRBV4-2 and TRBJ2-7; the D gene is possibly TRBD2 (5 bases). Sequenced: CD4+ T cells from blood. CDR3 nucleotides: TGTGCCAGCAGCCAAGGTTGGCCAGAGGGCTACGAGCAGTACTTC. As protein: CASSQGWPEGYEQYF.